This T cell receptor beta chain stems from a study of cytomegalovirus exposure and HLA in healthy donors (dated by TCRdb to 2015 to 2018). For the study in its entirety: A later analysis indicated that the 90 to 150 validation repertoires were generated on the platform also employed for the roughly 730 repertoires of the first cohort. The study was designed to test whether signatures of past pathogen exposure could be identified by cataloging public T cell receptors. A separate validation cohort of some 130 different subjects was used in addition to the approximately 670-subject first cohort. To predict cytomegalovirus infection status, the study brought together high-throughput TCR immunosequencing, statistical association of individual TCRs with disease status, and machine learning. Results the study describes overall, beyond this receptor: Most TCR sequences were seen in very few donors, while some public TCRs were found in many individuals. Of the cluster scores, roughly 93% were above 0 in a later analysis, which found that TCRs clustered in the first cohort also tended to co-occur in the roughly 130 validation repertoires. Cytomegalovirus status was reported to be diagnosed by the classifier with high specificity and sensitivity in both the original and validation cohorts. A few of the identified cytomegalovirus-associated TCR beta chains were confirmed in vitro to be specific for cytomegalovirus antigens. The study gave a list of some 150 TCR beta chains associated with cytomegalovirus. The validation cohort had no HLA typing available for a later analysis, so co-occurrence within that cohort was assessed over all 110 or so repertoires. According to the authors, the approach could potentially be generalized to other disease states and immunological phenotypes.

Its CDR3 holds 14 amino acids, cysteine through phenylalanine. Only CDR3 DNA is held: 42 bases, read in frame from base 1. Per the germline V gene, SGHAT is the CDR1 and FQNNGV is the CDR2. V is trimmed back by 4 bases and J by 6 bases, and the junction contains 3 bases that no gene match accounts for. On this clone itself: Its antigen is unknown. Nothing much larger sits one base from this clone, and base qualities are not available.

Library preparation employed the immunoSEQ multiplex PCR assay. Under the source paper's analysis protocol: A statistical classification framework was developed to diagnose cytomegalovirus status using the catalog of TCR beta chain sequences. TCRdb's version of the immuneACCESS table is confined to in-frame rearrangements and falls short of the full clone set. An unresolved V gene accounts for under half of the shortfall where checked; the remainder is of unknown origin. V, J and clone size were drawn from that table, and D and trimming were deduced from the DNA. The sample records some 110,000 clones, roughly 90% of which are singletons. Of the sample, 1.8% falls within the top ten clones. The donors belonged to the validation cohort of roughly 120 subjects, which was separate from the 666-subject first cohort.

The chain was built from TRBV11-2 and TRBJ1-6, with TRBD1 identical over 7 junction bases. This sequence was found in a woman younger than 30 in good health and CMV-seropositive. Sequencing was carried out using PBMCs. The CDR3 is CASSWGQSNSPLHF. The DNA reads TGTGCCAGCAGCTGGGGACAGTCTAATTCACCCCTCCACTTT.